A single sample gave rise to the 31 T cell receptor beta chains below, sequenced in a study of T cell repertoires in cytomegalovirus infection. TCRdb re-called the reads with MiXCR, one entry per CDR3 protein. The sample lists hundreds of thousands of distinct CDR3 sequences; around 32% were seen once. Their target antigens are unknown. The sequencing used cultured PBMCs, collected from culture after CMV antigen stimulation. Receptor source: a human donor in good health (CMV status not recorded). Some clones in this sample may be carry-over from other donors' samples.

The rearrangement links TRBV6-2 or TRBV6-3 to TRBJ1-1, with a possible D match to TRBD1 (5 bases). Germline CDR1 MNHEY, CDR2 SVGEGT. CDR3 size: 16 residues. V was clipped by 2 bases and J by 2 bases, with 15 bases between them. The CDR3 here is CASSYPPTTANTEAFF. CDR3 bases: TGTGCCAGCAGTTACCCCCCAACGACAGCAAACACTGAAGCTTTCTTT.

This clonotype was recorded many times. The chain links TRBV7-8 to TRBJ2-5; TRBD2 aligns across 8 bases. The trim removed 5 bases at V and 5 bases at J, leaving 13 bases unmatched. Germline V CDR1 and CDR2: SGHVS, FQNEAQ. CDR3 length: 16 residues. The CDR3 here is CASSPRGLAGQETQYF. CDR3 bases: TGTGCCAGCAGCCCCCGAGGGCTAGCGGGCCAGGAGACCCAGTACTTC.

This clonotype was seen many times. The chain uses TRBV7-8 and TRBJ1-6; 7 positions agree with TRBD1. The CDR3 has 15 amino acids. Germline V gene data show CDR1 as SGHVS and CDR2 as FQNEAQ. V trimming: 0 bases; J trimming: 9 bases; junction bases outside the gene matches: 5. CDR3 bases: TGTGCCAGCAGCTTAGCTGGGACAGCGACTTCACCCCTCCACTTT. This sequence encodes CASSLAGTATSPLHF.

This clonotype appeared a single time. The chain links TRBV4-3 to TRBJ1-1; maybe TRBD1 (6 bases). CDR3 length: 13 residues. In germline, CDR1 is LGHNA, CDR2 YSLEER. Trimming pared 0 bases from V and 10 bases from J, leaving 12 bases between. CDR3 protein: CASSQDLQGTAFF. The CDR3 DNA reads as TGCGCCAGCAGCCAAGATCTCCAGGGGACAGCTTTCTTT.

The genes are TRBV11-3 and TRBJ2-2; D remains unclear. Germline V gene lookup returns CDR1 SGHNT and CDR2 YENEEA. The CDR3 contains 16 residues. Trimming stripped 2 bases from V and 0 bases from J, with 10 bases between. CDR3 sequence (DNA): TGTGCCAGCAGCTTAAGGCGCAGCGCGAACACCGGGGAGCTGTTTTTT. This encodes CASSLRRSANTGELFF.

The DNA of the CDR3 is TGTGCCAGCAGCCTCCAGACGGTTCTTGGGCTACTTGGAGAGACCCAGTACTTC. It is translated as CASSLQTVLGLLGETQYF. The V gene is TRBV5-6, the J gene TRBJ2-5; D gene ambiguous. Trimming pared 4 bases from V and 4 bases from J, leaving 26 bases between. The length of the CDR3 is 18 residues. Per germline, CDR1 SGHDT and CDR2 YYEEEE.

The chain employs TRBV29-1 and TRBJ1-2; the D is unclear. This CDR3 is 14 amino acids long. V was cut by 6 bases and J by 3 bases, with 17 bases left in between. Germline CDR1 and CDR2: SQVTM and ANQGSEA. The CDR3 DNA sequence: TGCAGCGTCCTAACGTTAGACAATGACTATGGCTACACCTTC. Translating it yields CSVLTLDNDYGYTF.

The chain has TRBV7-9 and TRBJ2-1, with TRBD2 matching over 15 bases. Trimming took 4 bases from V and 8 from J; bases not matched to a gene: 9. The length of the CDR3 is 17 residues. Germline V gene data show CDR1 as SEHNR and CDR2 as FQNEAQ (reference sequence). In nucleotides, the CDR3 is TGTGCCAGCAGCTCCGGACTAGCGGGAGGGGGGGGAGATGAGCAGTTCTTC. Translation: CASSSGLAGGGGDEQFF.

The V call is TRBV12-3 or TRBV12-4, the J call TRBJ2-1, with 9 bases identical to TRBD2. J lost 6 bases, V lost 2 bases, and 11 bases had no gene match. The CDR3 runs to 17 residues. The CDR3 sequence: CASSLPRPGLARNEQFF. The CDR3 DNA reads as TGTGCCAGCAGTTTACCCCGGCCGGGACTAGCACGCAATGAGCAGTTCTTC.

V usage is TRBV2 and J usage is TRBJ1-4; D is possibly TRBD1 (5 bases). This CDR3 comprises 16 residues. V was cut by 10 bases and J by 4 bases, with 22 bases left in between. Looked up from germline, CDR1 is SNHLY and CDR2 is FYNNEI. The CDR3 coding sequence is TGTGCCACCCGGGGCGGGACCGAAACCATTAATGAAAAACTGTTTTTT. This translates into CATRGGTETINEKLFF. The complete variable domain, with remaining parts taken from reference TRBV2 and TRBJ1-4, reads EPEVTQTPSHQVTQMGQEVILRCVPISNHLYFYWYRQILGQKVEFLVSFYNNEISEKSEIFDDQFSVERPDGSNFTLKIRSTKLEDSAMYFCATRGGTETINEKLFFGSGTQLSVL.

This clonotype was observed a handful of times. This rearrangement joins TRBV7-8 to TRBJ1-5, with D hard to call. The CDR3 is 14 residues long. The germline gives CDR1 SGHVS, CDR2 FQNEAQ. The ends were cut back, 5 bases at V and 6 bases at J, with 14 bases in the middle. The CDR3 sequence is CASSPAMGSQPQHF. The CDR3 coding sequence is TGTGCCAGCAGCCCGGCCATGGGCAGTCAGCCCCAGCATTTT.

The CDR3 DNA reads TGTGCCAGCAGCTTAGGTGTAGGTCCCTCTGGGGCCAACGTCCTGACTTTC. Encoded protein: CASSLGVGPSGANVLTF. This rearrangement joins TRBV7-6 to TRBJ2-6; D ambiguous. The CDR3 length is 17 residues. CDR1 and CDR2 from the germline V gene are SGHVS and FNYEAQ. Trimming pared 1 base from V and 0 bases from J, leaving 10 bases between.

V gene TRBV5-1 combines with J gene TRBJ1-2; tentatively, D is TRBD1 (6 bases). The V gene's germline CDR1 is SGHRS and CDR2 YFSETQ. V was shortened by 4 bases and J by 5 bases, with 21 bases between the two germline ends. The CDR3 has 16 amino acids. CDR3 region: CASSQRQVDSLYGYTF. In nucleotides, the CDR3 is TGCGCCAGCAGCCAAAGACAGGTGGACTCCCTTTATGGCTACACCTTC.

This clonotype was counted between two and nine times. CDR3 DNA: TGTGCCAGCAGTTCGTCGGGGGACTACACTGAAGCTTTCTTT. It specifies CASSSSGDYTEAFF. V usage is TRBV6-6 and J usage is TRBJ1-1; tentative D call: TRBD1 (5 bases). CDR1 is MNHNY, CDR2 SVGAGI, per germline (reference sequence). Trimming removed 4 bases at V and 3 bases at J, with 12 bases between. The CDR3 has 14 residues.

This clonotype has only a few counts. The chain is built from TRBV7-2 and TRBJ1-6, with D uncertain. This CDR3 is built from 13 residues. Trimming took 5 bases from V and 7 from J, leaving 9 bases between them. Germline V lookup: CDR1 SGHTA, CDR2 FQGNSA. This CDR3 is CASSPDPNSPLHF. CDR3 bases: TGTGCCAGCAGCCCAGACCCAAATTCACCCCTCCACTTT.

This clonotype was counted ten times or more. The chain combines TRBV7-2 with TRBJ2-3; no firm D call. Germline CDR1 SGHTA, CDR2 FQGNSA. Trimming took 5 bases from V and 0 from J, leaving 15 bases between them. CDR3 length equals 16 residues. As DNA, the CDR3 is TGTGCCAGCAGCCTCGGGCATTCCTTTAGCACAGATACGCAGTATTTT. Encoded protein: CASSLGHSFSTDTQYF.

CDR3 bases: TGTGCCAGCAGCGCCGCGCTAGATATTCTAGCGGGAGGAATCACCGGGGAGCTGTTTTTT. Residues: CASSAALDILAGGITGELFF. The J gene is TRBJ2-2, the V gene TRBV5-6, with 11 bases aligning to TRBD2. Germline CDR1 and CDR2: SGHDT and YYEEEE. CDR3 size: 20 residues. Trimming cost V 4 bases and J 4 bases; bases outside gene matches: 18.

V and J are TRBV11-2 and TRBJ2-7; possible D gene TRBD1, 6 bases. This CDR3 is built from 19 residues. The V end lost 6 bases, the J end lost 1 base, and 28 bases lay between the germline ends. The V gene's germline CDR1 is SGHAT and CDR2 FQNNGV. CDR3 DNA: TGTGCCAGCAGTCTAGTCCCGGAAACCGGGACACGGGATTCCTACGAGCAGTACTTC. Amino acids: CASSLVPETGTRDSYEQYF.

The CDR3: CSATDGTYEQYF. The CDR3 DNA sequence: TGCAGTGCTACTGACGGGACCTACGAGCAGTACTTC. The chain carries TRBV20-1 and TRBJ2-7; D is perhaps TRBD2 (5 bases). Trimming left V 4 bases short and J 2 bases short, with 9 bases between. Germline V gene sequence: CDR1 DFQATT, CDR2 SNEGSKA (reference sequence). The CDR3 length is 12 residues.

Only a few counts were recorded for this clonotype. V usage is TRBV20-1 and J usage is TRBJ2-1; TRBD2 aligns across 12 bases. Losses at the gene ends were 1 base for V and 1 base for J; bases not matched to a gene: 2. The CDR3 length is 16 residues. The germline V gene has CDR1 DFQATT and CDR2 SNEGSKA (reference sequence). CDR3 protein: CSARGTSGDSYNEQFF. CDR3 in DNA: TGCAGTGCTAGAGGGACTAGCGGGGATTCCTACAATGAGCAGTTCTTC.

This clonotype was detected only a few times. J is TRBJ1-5 and V is TRBV6-1; no clear D gene. This CDR3 has 13 residues. The V gene's germline CDR1 is MNHNS and CDR2 SASEGT. The V and J ends lost 2 bases and 10 bases respectively, with 12 bases between them. The CDR3 nucleotides read TGTGCCAGCAGTGAACGCGGGTCCGGCCCCCAGCATTTT. The encoded protein is CASSERGSGPQHF.

This clonotype was picked up many times. The V gene is TRBV7-2, the J gene TRBJ2-3; 8 bases are a match to TRBD2. This CDR3 comprises 18 residues. CDR1 and CDR2 from the germline V gene are SGHTA and FQGNSA. With V trimmed by 3 bases and J by 7 bases, 18 bases remained unmatched. CDR3 sequence (DNA): TGTGCCAGCAGCTTCACCGGGACTAGGGCCCAAGGCAGTAATACGCAGTATTTT. It encodes CASSFTGTRAQGSNTQYF.

The CDR3, as DNA: TGTGCCATCAGTGAGATGACGAATGGGGATGAGCAGTTCTTC. Its translation: CAISEMTNGDEQFF. The chain recombines TRBV10-3 with TRBJ2-1; D is undetermined. CDR1 is ENHRY and CDR2 is SYGVKD in the germline V gene. Trimming took off 2 bases at V and 8 bases at J, with 13 bases between the two ends. This CDR3 is built from 14 residues.

The chain couples TRBV7-6 to TRBJ1-1, with a possible D match to TRBD1 (5 bases). The CDR3 is 15 amino acids. Germline V lookup: CDR1 SGHVS, CDR2 FNYEAQ. Between the trimmed V and J ends, which lost 2 bases and 6 bases, there was a span of 16 bases. CDR3 sequence reads: CASSLLPGTAAEAFF. CDR3 coding DNA: TGTGCCAGCAGCTTACTCCCGGGGACGGCGGCTGAAGCTTTCTTT.

This clonotype occurred a few times. The V and J genes are TRBV15 and TRBJ1-2; TRBD1 matches at 7 bases. The V gene's germline CDR1 is LNHNV and CDR2 YYDKDF (reference sequence). V gave up 0 bases and J gave up 8 bases; unmatched junction bases: 9. CDR3 length: 15 residues. The CDR3 DNA reads as TGTGCCACCAGCAGAGATGACAGGGATCTTTGGGGCTACACCTTC. Protein product: CATSRDDRDLWGYTF.

The table lists this clonotype with many counts. This CDR3 reads CASTGGLTTDTQYF. For the CDR3, the DNA is TGTGCCAGCACTGGCGGACTCACCACAGATACGCAGTATTTT. The chain is built from TRBV7-2 and TRBJ2-3, with D perhaps TRBD2 (5 bases). The germline V gene encodes CDR1 SGHTA and CDR2 FQGNSA. The CDR3 is 14 amino acids. Trimming took 7 bases from V and 2 from J, leaving 13 bases between them.

The V gene is TRBV14, the J gene TRBJ2-1, with no clear D. Trimming removed 3 bases at V and 4 bases at J, with 7 bases between. The CDR3 runs 13 residues. In germline, CDR1 is SGHDN, CDR2 FVKESK. The CDR3 sequence: CASSHGFYNEQFF. The CDR3 DNA reads TGTGCCAGCAGCCACGGGTTTTACAATGAGCAGTTCTTC.

This clonotype has ten or more counts. The V call is TRBV12-3 or TRBV12-4, the J call TRBJ1-1, with 8 bases fitting TRBD1. The CDR3 length is 12 residues. V gave up 6 bases and J gave up 8 bases; unmatched junction bases: 5. CDR3 coding DNA: TGTGCCAGCAGCTTTGGACAGGGCGAAGCTTTCTTT. Translated: CASSFGQGEAFF.

J is TRBJ1-5 and V is TRBV20-1; 9 bases line up with TRBD1. Germline lookup yields CDR1 DFQATT and CDR2 SNEGSKA (reference sequence). Losses at the gene ends were 5 bases for V and 4 bases for J; bases not matched to a gene: 9. The CDR3 covers 15 residues. In nucleotides, the CDR3 is TGCAGTGCTCGACGCACAGGGGGCAGGAATCAGCCCCAGCATTTT. Protein sequence: CSARRTGGRNQPQHF.

Ten or more counts support this clonotype. This chain uses TRBV7-6 with TRBJ2-3; D uncertain. V was trimmed by 5 bases and J by 5 bases, leaving 14 bases between them. Germline values: CDR1 SGHVS, CDR2 FNYEAQ. The CDR3 is 14 residues long. CDR3 region: CASSPGPSVDTQYF. For the CDR3, the DNA is TGTGCCAGCAGCCCCGGGCCCTCGGTAGATACGCAGTATTTT.

The chain recombines TRBV7-6 with TRBJ2-3; D not certain. The germline V and J ends were trimmed by 2 bases and 3 bases, with 12 bases remaining between them. The CDR3 consists of 15 residues. Germline CDR1 reads SGHVS; CDR2 reads FNYEAQ. The CDR3 DNA is TGTGCCAGCAGCTTACCCTCGTACGAAACAGATACGCAGTATTTT. Its protein product is CASSLPSYETDTQYF.